The rows below give T cell receptor beta chains drawn from one sample of a study of blood T cell repertoires in COVID-19. The table came from immunoSEQ multiplex PCR; TCRdb's copy has only in-frame clones and leaves some out. The sample records some 80,000 clones, 78% being singletons. The sequenced material came from peripheral blood. The receptors shown here come from a man in his fifties or sixties with COVID-19, enrolled during active disease. CDR3s include the opening cysteine and the closing phenylalanine or tryptophan. The D gene is left open where the match is weak. Size is stated for part of the rows, as once, few or many counts, or as a class when the clone is expanded.

J gene,V gene,clone size,D gene,CDR3 protein,CDR3 DNA
TRBJ2-7,TRBV6-6,many,TRBD1,CASSWTGDEQYF,TGTGCCAGCAGCTGGACAGGGGATGAGCAGTACTTC
TRBJ1-3,TRBV5-1,-,TRBD1,CASSLSGQGNTIYF,TGCGCCAGCAGCTTGTCCGGACAGGGGAACACCATATATTTT
TRBJ2-1,TRBV11-2,-,-,CASSSPRSGSYNEQFF,TGTGCCAGCAGCTCCCCCCGGAGCGGTTCCTACAATGAGCAGTTCTTC
TRBJ2-7,TRBV19,-,-,CASSFTRGTYEQYF,TGTGCCAGTAGTTTCACCCGGGGGACCTACGAGCAGTACTTC
TRBJ1-1,TRBV14,-,-,CASSPSRGLWAFF,TGTGCCAGCAGCCCCAGCCGGGGATTATGGGCTTTCTTT
TRBJ1-2,TRBV19,-,-,CASSIAAGYGYTF,TGTGCCAGTAGTATCGCGGCCGGGTACGGCTACACCTTC
TRBJ2-1,TRBV7-9,-,-,CASSLASWTQVDEQFF,TGTGCCAGCAGCTTAGCATCTTGGACTCAGGTAGATGAGCAGTTCTTC
TRBJ1-2,TRBV5-1,hyperexpanded,-,CASSSSQGAGYNYGYTF,TGCGCCAGCAGCTCCTCCCAAGGTGCAGGCTATAACTATGGCTACACCTTC
TRBJ2-7,TRBV6-2/TRBV6-3,few,TRBD1,CASSLGQLISYEQYF,TGTGCCAGCAGTTTGGGACAGCTTATCTCCTACGAGCAGTACTTC
TRBJ2-6,TRBV4-3,-,-,CASSPTGTGANVLTF,TGCGCCAGCAGCCCGACAGGAACCGGGGCCAACGTCCTGACTTTC
TRBJ1-6,TRBV9,-,-,CASSVAQGGSPLHF,TGTGCCAGCAGCGTAGCACAGGGAGGGTCACCCCTCCACTTT
TRBJ2-7,TRBV7-2,-,TRBD1,CASSEDRAPYEQYF,TGTGCCAGCAGCGAAGACAGGGCCCCCTACGAGCAGTACTTC
TRBJ1-6,TRBV25-1,few,TRBD1,CASSEYRDSLGSPLHF,TGTGCCAGCAGTGAATATAGGGACAGCCTGGGCTCACCCCTCCACTTT
TRBJ1-2,TRBV5-1,many,TRBD1,CASRLPPATGGVIYGYTF,TGCGCCAGCAGACTCCCCCCCGCAACAGGGGGCGTCATCTATGGCTACACCTTC
TRBJ1-3,TRBV14,-,-,CASSQPGLPSGNTIYF,TGTGCCAGCAGCCAACCGGGACTCCCCTCTGGAAACACCATATATTTT
TRBJ2-7,TRBV29-1,-,TRBD2,CSVEFALAGGGYEQYF,TGCAGCGTTGAGTTCGCTCTAGCGGGAGGGGGATACGAGCAGTACTTC
TRBJ2-1,TRBV7-3,-,TRBD2,CASKREASYNEQFF,TGTGCCAGCAAGCGGGAGGCGTCCTACAATGAGCAGTTCTTC
TRBJ1-3,TRBV6-5,-,-,CASSRGQIGTIYF,TGTGCCAGCAGCCGGGGACAAATAGGCACCATATATTTT
TRBJ2-5,TRBV30,-,-,CAWTTSETQYF,TGTGCCTGGACTACTTCGGAGACCCAGTACTTC
TRBJ2-2,TRBV5-1,-,TRBD2,CASSLELAGGPGYTGELFF,TGCGCCAGCAGCTTGGAACTAGCGGGAGGGCCAGGGTACACCGGGGAGCTGTTTTTT
TRBJ1-1,TRBV7-8,-,TRBD1,CASSFRGPSEAFF,TGTGCCAGCAGCTTCAGGGGGCCGTCTGAAGCTTTCTTT
TRBJ1-1,TRBV10-1,-,TRBD1,CASSRYRGLTEAFF,TGCGCCAGCAGTCGATACAGGGGGCTAACTGAAGCTTTCTTT
TRBJ2-1,TRBV19,-,TRBD2,CASSGLAGPYNEQFF,TGTGCCAGTAGTGGACTAGCGGGGCCTTACAATGAGCAGTTCTTC
TRBJ2-3,TRBV7-2,-,TRBD2,CASSRRGAGDMTDTQYF,TGTGCCAGCAGCCGGCGGGGAGCGGGAGATATGACAGATACGCAGTATTTT
TRBJ2-2,TRBV5-1,once,-,CASSSERSTGELFF,TGCGCCAGCAGCTCGGAGCGGAGCACCGGGGAGCTGTTTTTT
TRBJ1-2,TRBV29-1,-,-,CSVEWANGYTF,TGCAGCGTTGAATGGGCGAATGGCTACACCTTC
TRBJ1-1,TRBV28,-,-,CASSPPQGFTEAFF,TGTGCCAGCAGTCCCCCACAGGGCTTCACTGAAGCTTTCTTT
TRBJ2-2,TRBV11-3,-,TRBD1,CASSLRGPSNTGELFF,TGTGCCAGCAGCCTAAGGGGGCCCTCGAACACCGGGGAGCTGTTTTTT
TRBJ1-4,TRBV20-1,few,-,CSVEASEKLFF,TGCAGTGTGGAGGCCAGCGAAAAACTGTTTTTT
TRBJ1-1,TRBV7-9,-,-,CASSGGGSPPNTEAFF,TGTGCCAGCAGCGGTGGGGGGTCCCCACCCAACACTGAAGCTTTCTTT
TRBJ2-2,TRBV19,few,-,CASKLGGGLTGELFF,TGTGCCAGTAAATTAGGGGGTGGTCTAACCGGGGAGCTGTTTTTT
TRBJ1-2,TRBV18,few,TRBD1,CASSLTPDRDGGDGYTF,TGTGCCAGCTCGCTTACCCCGGACAGGGACGGCGGGGATGGCTACACCTTC
TRBJ2-1,TRBV7-9,few,-,CASSAKLRVSNEQFF,TGTGCCAGCAGCGCAAAACTACGGGTAAGCAATGAGCAGTTCTTC
TRBJ2-7,TRBV7-9,-,TRBD1,CASSLAGTGWEQYF,TGTGCCAGCAGCTTAGCCGGGACAGGGTGGGAGCAGTACTTC
TRBJ2-7,TRBV10-3,few,TRBD2,CAISESLAGESSYEQYF,TGTGCCATCAGTGAGTCATTAGCGGGAGAGAGCTCCTACGAGCAGTACTTC
TRBJ2-3,TRBV2,few,TRBD1,CASGTGGTDTQYF,TGTGCCAGCGGGACAGGGGGTACAGATACGCAGTATTTT
TRBJ1-2,TRBV9,-,-,CASSSRMEGYTF,TGTGCCAGCAGCTCAAGGATGGAGGGCTACACCTTC
TRBJ2-3,TRBV5-1,-,TRBD1,CASSGGTGYTDTQYF,TGCGCCAGCAGCGGCGGGACAGGCTACACAGATACGCAGTATTTT
TRBJ2-2,TRBV14,-,TRBD1,CASSLQGNGELFF,TGTGCCAGCAGCTTACAGGGGAACGGGGAGCTGTTTTTT
TRBJ2-2,TRBV7-6,-,-,CASILTPDTGELFF,TGTGCCAGCATACTAACGCCCGACACCGGGGAGCTGTTTTTT
TRBJ1-3,TRBV11-2,few,-,CASSYIQGSSGNTIYF,TGTGCCAGCAGCTACATTCAGGGGAGCTCTGGAAACACCATATATTTT
TRBJ2-2,TRBV7-2,-,TRBD1,CASSVNRGTGELFF,TGTGCCAGCAGCGTCAACAGGGGCACCGGGGAGCTGTTTTTT
TRBJ2-1,TRBV2,-,TRBD2,CASSEGVAGGPPQFF,TGTGCCAGCAGTGAAGGTGTCGCGGGGGGGCCGCCGCAGTTCTTC
TRBJ2-3,TRBV4-1,-,TRBD2,CASSQDSASGSGTDTQYF,TGCGCCAGCAGCCAAGATAGCGCTAGCGGGAGTGGAACAGATACGCAGTATTTT
TRBJ2-6,TRBV4-1,-,-,CASSQGAVPGRRFSGANVLTF,TGCGCCAGCAGCCAAGGGGCGGTACCAGGGCGCCGATTCTCTGGGGCCAACGTCCTGACTTTC
TRBJ2-3,TRBV3-1/TRBV3-2,-,TRBD1,CASNRQGNTQYF,TGTGCCAGCAATCGACAGGGGAATACGCAGTATTTT
TRBJ1-5,TRBV5-5,-,-,CASSDTWVDQPQHF,TGTGCCAGCAGCGACACGTGGGTGGATCAGCCCCAGCATTTT
TRBJ1-1,TRBV27,-,TRBD1,CASSFFPTGSNTEAFF,TGTGCCAGCAGTTTCTTCCCGACAGGGTCGAACACTGAAGCTTTCTTT
TRBJ2-3,TRBV5-4,-,-,CASSLGGLGAVSTDTQYF,TGTGCCAGCAGCTTGGGGGGTTTGGGGGCGGTTAGCACAGATACGCAGTATTTT
TRBJ2-6,TRBV11-2,-,-,CASSLDRGSSSGANVLTF,TGTGCCAGCAGCTTAGATAGGGGTTCTAGCTCTGGGGCCAACGTCCTGACTTTC
TRBJ2-2,TRBV9,-,-,CASSVDGRGTGELFF,TGTGCCAGCAGCGTAGATGGAAGGGGAACCGGGGAGCTGTTTTTT
TRBJ2-7,TRBV7-9,-,-,CASSFGVFGEQYF,TGTGCCAGCAGCTTCGGGGTATTTGGGGAGCAGTACTTC
TRBJ1-1,TRBV6-2/TRBV6-3,-,-,CASSYSTGIGTEAFF,TGTGCCAGCAGTTACTCGACAGGAATAGGTACTGAAGCTTTCTTT
TRBJ1-5,TRBV5-8,once,-,CASSGGTLSNQPQHF,TGTGCCAGCAGCGGGGGGACCCTTAGCAATCAGCCCCAGCATTTT
TRBJ2-1,TRBV6-6,-,TRBD2,CASRETGTSVNEQFF,TGTGCCAGCAGGGAGACCGGGACTAGTGTCAATGAGCAGTTCTTC
TRBJ2-3,TRBV2,-,TRBD2,CASRRLAGDVGDTQYF,TGTGCCAGCAGGAGACTAGCGGGGGACGTGGGAGATACGCAGTATTTT
TRBJ2-5,TRBV9,-,-,CASSSTVGGGRETQYF,TGTGCCAGCAGCTCCACCGTTGGGGGGGGCAGGGAGACCCAGTACTTC
TRBJ2-7,TRBV5-1,-,-,CASSLTGRSYEQYF,TGCGCCAGCAGCTTAACAGGCCGCTCCTACGAGCAGTACTTC
TRBJ2-1,TRBV6-4,-,TRBD1,CASSEGQGTYNEQFF,TGTGCCAGCAGTGAAGGACAGGGGACCTACAATGAGCAGTTCTTC